This T cell receptor beta chain was recovered during a study of T-cell memory formation after mild COVID-19. From the 5' RACE reads, TCRdb called clonotypes with MiXCR, one entry per CDR3 protein. This table has 210,000 or so distinct CDR3 sequences, about a sixth appearing once. CDR1 is MNHEY and CDR2 is SVGEGT in the germline V gene. This CDR3 spans 13 amino acids. With V trimmed by 10 bases and J by 2 bases, 5 bases remained unmatched. The specimen was PBMCs or a T cell subset sorted from them (not recorded which). The rearrangement uses TRBV6-2 or TRBV6-3 and TRBJ2-7; TRBD1 matches at 10 bases. This clonotype was sampled from an adult woman who had mild COVID-19 (a few samples of this study predate the infection). Cell type and time point are not known. CDR3 sequence: CATSGTGAYEQYF. CDR3 DNA sequence: TGTGCCACCTCCGGGACAGGGGCCTACGAGCAGTACTTC.